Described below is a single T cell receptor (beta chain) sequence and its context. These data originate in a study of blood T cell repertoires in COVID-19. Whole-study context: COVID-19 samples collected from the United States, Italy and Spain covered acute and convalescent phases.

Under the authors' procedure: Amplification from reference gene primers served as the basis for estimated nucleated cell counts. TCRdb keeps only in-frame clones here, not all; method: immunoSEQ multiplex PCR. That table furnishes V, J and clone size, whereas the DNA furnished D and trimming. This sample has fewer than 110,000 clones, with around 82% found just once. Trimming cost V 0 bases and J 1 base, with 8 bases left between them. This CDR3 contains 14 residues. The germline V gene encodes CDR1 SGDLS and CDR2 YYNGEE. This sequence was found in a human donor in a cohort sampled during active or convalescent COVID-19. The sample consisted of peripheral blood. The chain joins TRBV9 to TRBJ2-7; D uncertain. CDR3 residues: CASSVAGQSYEQYF. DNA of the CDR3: TGTGCCAGCAGCGTAGCTGGGCAGTCCTACGAGCAGTACTTC.